Listed here are 10 T cell receptor beta chains from one sample, sequenced in a study of CD8 T cells in Susac syndrome. Random hexamers were used to reverse transcribe an amount of roughly 0.45 to 1 ug RNA. MiXCR, applied by TCRdb to the immunoSEQ multiplex PCR reads, yields one record per CDR3 protein. Of some 60,000 distinct CDR3 sequences in the sample, around nine tenths were seen once. The sample taken for sequencing was CD8+ T cells from PBMCs. These TCRs come from a human donor in good health.

This clonotype was seen a single time. V and J are TRBV6-1 and TRBJ1-1; 7 positions match TRBD1. The germline gives CDR1 MNHNS, CDR2 SASEGT. V was clipped by 6 bases and J by 4 bases; unmatched bases: 8. This CDR3 is 14 amino acids long. The CDR3 DNA follows: TGTGCCAGCAGCGAACAGGGGTTGAGCACTGAAGCTTTCTTT. This gives the protein CASSEQGLSTEAFF.

The chain combines TRBV6-5 with TRBJ2-4; no clear D gene. The V gene's germline CDR1 is MNHEY and CDR2 SVGAGI. V lost 0 bases and J 2 bases, leaving 8 bases between the germline ends. CDR3 size: 15 residues. As DNA, the CDR3 is TGTGCCAGCAGTTACTCGGCAGAAACCAAAAACATTCAGTACTTC. It encodes CASSYSAETKNIQYF.

This clonotype showed up just once. V is TRBV19 and J is TRBJ1-1; D gene uncertain. In germline, CDR1 is LNHDA, CDR2 SQIVND (reference sequence). The CDR3 totals 16 residues. V lost 8 bases to trimming and J lost 3 bases, with 22 bases between them. In DNA, the CDR3 is TGTGCCAGTGGCCTGAGGGCGGGAAACGGGGACACTGAAGCTTTCTTT. Residues: CASGLRAGNGDTEAFF.

This clonotype has just one count. The chain is built from TRBV20-1 and TRBJ2-7; no definite D call. This CDR3 region has 12 residues. V was pared by 5 bases and J by 3 bases, with 11 bases between. Germline-derived CDR1 and CDR2 are DFQATT and SNEGSKA (reference sequence). The CDR3 DNA is TGCAGTGCTCCTACTTCCAGCTACGAGCAGTACTTC. Translated: CSAPTSSYEQYF.

The chain uses TRBV27 and TRBJ2-7, with D unresolved. The CDR3 loop spans 15 amino acids. The V end was cut by 4 bases, the J end by 5 bases, with 18 bases between. CDR1 is MNHEY and CDR2 is SMNVEV in the germline V gene (reference sequence). The DNA of the CDR3 is TGTGCCAGCAGTTCCCCAGCGTCTAGACTCGACGAGCAGTACTTC. Amino acids: CASSSPASRLDEQYF.

Written as DNA, the CDR3 is TGTGCCAGCAGCTTAGATTACGGACTAGCGGGATCCTACAATGAGCAGTTCTTC. Protein product: CASSLDYGLAGSYNEQFF. V gene TRBV11-2 combines with J gene TRBJ2-1; 12 nucleotides agree with TRBD2. There are 18 residues in the CDR3. Per germline, CDR1 SGHAT and CDR2 FQNNGV. After removal of 0 bases from V and 1 base from J, the junction contained 4 bases not matched to a gene.

The V and J genes are TRBV28 and TRBJ2-7; D possibly uses TRBD1 or TRBD2 (6 bases each). Germline CDR1 reads MDHEN; CDR2 reads SYDVKM. This CDR3 comprises 14 residues. V lost 7 bases, J lost 3 bases, and 16 bases lay in between. CDR3 nucleotides: TGTGCCAGCACTCCTCCCGGGGGCGACTACGAGCAGTACTTC. It translates to CASTPPGGDYEQYF.

The chain recombines TRBV12-3 or TRBV12-4 with TRBJ2-1; D is undetermined. There are 12 residues in the CDR3. With 1 base removed from V and 9 bases from J, the gap between germline ends came to 7 bases. DNA for the CDR3: TGTGCCAGCAGTTTAGGGTCGAGTGAGCAGTTCTTC. It codes for CASSLGSSEQFF.

The chain joins TRBV28 to TRBJ1-2, with 8 positions matching TRBD1. This CDR3 region has 14 residues. The V and J ends lost 4 bases and 4 bases, in that order; junction bases with no gene match: 5. CDR1 is MDHEN and CDR2 is SYDVKM in the germline V gene. For the CDR3, the DNA is TGTGCCAGCAGTTGGACAGGGAACTTCTATGGCTACACCTTC. This sequence encodes CASSWTGNFYGYTF.

V gene TRBV12-3 or TRBV12-4 combines with J gene TRBJ2-7; possibly TRBD1 for D (6 bases). V shed 4 bases and J shed 1 base, with 11 bases lying between them. The CDR3 has 14 residues. CDR3 loop: CASSWTVGSYEQYF. The CDR3 DNA follows: TGTGCCAGCAGTTGGACAGTAGGGTCCTACGAGCAGTACTTC.